What follows are 3 T cell receptor beta chains derived from one specimen sequenced in a study of cytomegalovirus exposure and HLA in healthy donors. The PCR ran on 60 Vbeta and 13 Jbeta primers. TCRdb keeps only in-frame clones here, not all; method: immunoSEQ multiplex PCR. The data show some 150,000 clones, about three fifths seen once. The sequenced sample consisted of PBMCs. The origin of the receptors is a woman aged 30 to 39 in good health and CMV-seropositive.

V is TRBV4-1 and J is TRBJ2-2; D perhaps matches TRBD2 (6 bases). Germline CDR1 reads MGHRA; CDR2 reads YSYEKL. Trimming left V 0 bases short and J 4 bases short, with 9 bases between. The CDR3 has 15 amino acids. CDR3 DNA: TGCGCCAGCAGCCAAGATCTCGGGAGCACCGGGGAGCTGTTTTTT. The encoded protein is CASSQDLGSTGELFF.

There are a few counts of this clone. J is TRBJ2-1 and V is TRBV25-1, with unresolved D. This CDR3 has 15 amino acids. Trimming stripped 3 bases from V and 9 bases from J, with 18 bases between. Germline V CDR1 and CDR2: MGHDK, SYGVNS. CDR3 residues: CASSESSLGVGEQFF. CDR3 bases: TGTGCCAGCAGTGAGAGTAGTCTAGGAGTTGGTGAGCAGTTCTTC.

The chain links TRBV7-3 to TRBJ2-7; tentative D call: TRBD2 (6 bases). V lost 5 bases, J lost 0 bases, and 14 bases lay in between. Germline V lookup: CDR1 SGHTA, CDR2 FQGTGA. The CDR3 has 15 residues. The CDR3 DNA is TGTGCCAGCAGCCCCACGGCCGGGAGCTCCTACGAGCAGTACTTC. Amino acid sequence: CASSPTAGSSYEQYF.